The 23 T cell receptor beta chains below all came from one sample that was sequenced in a study of blood T cell repertoires in COVID-19. Sequencing used immunoSEQ multiplex PCR; TCRdb keeps in-frame clones, though not all of them. The sample has under 95,000 clones; around 83% are singletons. The sample was peripheral blood. These TCRs come from a woman in her 70s with acute or convalescent COVID-19.

The chain has TRBV3-1 (or the pseudogene TRBV3-2) and TRBJ2-7; D ambiguous. V was pared by 5 bases and J by 1 base, with 15 bases between. The CDR3 is made up of 15 amino acids. CDR1 and CDR2 (germline): LGHDT, YNNKEL (reference sequence). CDR3 nucleotide sequence: TGTGCCAGCAGCTTCGGAGACCGACGATCCTACGAGCAGTACTTC. It yields the protein CASSFGDRRSYEQYF.

The chain is built from TRBV6-5 and TRBJ2-7; 10 bases align to TRBD1. The CDR3 extends over 15 amino acids. The V gene end was trimmed by 2 bases and the J gene end by 4 bases; junction bases not matched to a gene: 5. CDR1 and CDR2 (germline): MNHEY, SVGAGI. Here the CDR3 DNA reads TGTGCCAGCAGTTACCCGAGACAGGGGGCTTACGAGCAGTACTTC. This codes for CASSYPRQGAYEQYF.

J is TRBJ1-2 and V is TRBV2; weak D call: TRBD1 (5 bases). The CDR3 sequence is 16 residues long. V dropped 6 bases and J dropped 0 bases, with 17 bases sitting between them. Germline V gene lookup returns CDR1 SNHLY and CDR2 FYNNEI. The CDR3 sequence: CASRNPMGGSNYGYTF. The CDR3 DNA reads TGTGCCAGCAGGAACCCGATGGGGGGGTCTAACTATGGCTACACCTTC.

The table lists this clone with a few counts. The CDR3 DNA reads as TGTGCCAGCAGCTTCGACCGGGACAGGGAATGTAACTCACCCCTCCACTTT. It codes for CASSFDRDRECNSPLHF. The genes are TRBV7-6 and TRBJ1-6, with 9 bases lining up with TRBD1. V trimming: 3 bases; J trimming: 10 bases; junction bases outside the gene matches: 13. From germline, CDR1 is SGHVS and CDR2 FNYEAQ. The length of the CDR3 is 17 residues. The variable domain in full, with the rest retrieved from reference TRBV7-6 and TRBJ1-6, is GAGVSQSPRYKVTKRGQDVALRCDPISGHVSLYWYRQALGQGPEFLTYFNYEAQQDKSGLPNDRFSAERPEGSISTLTIQRTEQRDSAMYRCASSFDRDRECNSPLHFGNGTRLTVT.

This chain joins TRBV30 and TRBJ2-7; D perhaps matches TRBD1 (6 bases). The CDR3 runs 13 residues. Germline lookup yields CDR1 GTSNPN and CDR2 SVGIG (reference sequence). The germline V and J ends were trimmed by 1 base and 3 bases, with 10 bases remaining between them. In DNA form, the CDR3 reads TGTGCCTGGAGTGAAACAGGGTTCTACGAGCAGTACTTC. This translates into CAWSETGFYEQYF. Supplemented by reference TRBV30 and TRBJ2-7, the full variable domain reads SQTIHQWPATLVQPVGSPLSLECTVEGTSNPNLYWYRQAAGRGLQLLFYSVGIGQISSEVPQNLSASRPQDRQFILSSKKLLLSDSGFYLCAWSETGFYEQYFGPGTRLTVT.

This clone came up a few times. The chain employs TRBV6-5 and TRBJ1-1; weak D call: TRBD1 (6 bases). V lost 6 bases and J lost 5, with 19 bases in between. From germline, CDR1 is MNHEY and CDR2 SVGAGI. CDR3 length equals 15 residues. CDR3 residues: CASSLRQVKWTEAFF. The CDR3 coding sequence is TGTGCCAGCAGCCTCAGACAGGTAAAGTGGACTGAAGCTTTCTTT.

Sample share makes this clone medium-sized. The CDR3 sequence: CASRSVRQNQPQHF. CDR3 in DNA: TGTGCCAGCAGAAGTGTTAGACAAAATCAGCCCCAGCATTTT. The chain uses TRBV6-4 and TRBJ1-5, with D unresolved. The germline gives CDR1 MRHNA, CDR2 SNTAGT. V was shortened by 6 bases and J by 4 bases, with 13 bases between the two germline ends. The CDR3 spans 14 residues.

The chain is built from TRBV11-2 and TRBJ1-1, with 9 bases identical to TRBD1. J lost 4 bases, V lost 5 bases, and 8 bases had no gene match. CDR3 size: 15 residues. In germline, CDR1 is SGHAT, CDR2 FQNNGV. CDR3 bases: TGTGCCAGCAGCGACCAAGACAGGGGGGCCACTGAAGCTTTCTTT. Protein product: CASSDQDRGATEAFF.

V gene TRBV5-1 combines with J gene TRBJ2-7; 10 nucleotides line up with TRBD1. CDR1 is SGHRS, CDR2 YFSETQ, per germline. The CDR3 is made up of 16 amino acids. The trim removed 4 bases at V and 2 bases at J, leaving 9 bases unmatched. The CDR3 nucleotides read TGCGCCAGCAGCCGAGGTGTAGGGACAGGGGCCTACGAGCAGTACTTC. Its protein is CASSRGVGTGAYEQYF.

V usage is TRBV28 and J usage is TRBJ2-7; possible D gene TRBD1, 6 bases. Germline assignment: CDR1 MDHEN and CDR2 SYDVKM. The CDR3 totals 15 residues. Trimming took 5 bases from V and 8 from J, leaving 22 bases between them. CDR3 sequence reads: CASSGRDRTPPKQYF. CDR3 nucleotide sequence: TGTGCCAGCAGTGGACGAGACAGGACCCCCCCCAAGCAGTACTTC.

V gene TRBV6-5 combines with J gene TRBJ2-1, with D perhaps TRBD2 (5 bases). CDR3 length: 15 residues. Germline CDR1 and CDR2: MNHEY and SVGAGI. Trimming took off 0 bases at V and 4 bases at J, with 10 bases between the two ends. CDR3 DNA: TGTGCCAGCAGTTACTCGGGAGTGGCGTACAATGAGCAGTTCTTC. Translation gives CASSYSGVAYNEQFF.

V usage is TRBV7-3 and J usage is TRBJ1-1, with TRBD1 identical over 8 bases. The germline CDR1 and CDR2 sequences are SGHTA and FQGTGA. The CDR3 spans 14 residues. With 5 bases clipped from V and 5 bases from J, the junction kept 7 bases outside the gene matches. This chain's CDR3 is CASSSTGGQTEAFF. The DNA of the CDR3 is TGTGCCAGCAGCAGCACAGGGGGTCAAACTGAAGCTTTCTTT.

The chain carries TRBV4-2 and TRBJ1-4; TRBD1 might be the D (6 bases). Trimming stripped 9 bases from V and 6 bases from J, with 23 bases between. Germline-derived CDR1 and CDR2 are LGHNA and YNFKEQ. There are 16 residues in the CDR3. CDR3 residues: CASSVSSGAHDEKLFF. The CDR3 bases are TGTGCCAGTTCAGTTTCGTCAGGGGCCCACGATGAAAAACTGTTTTTT.

This chain uses TRBV4-1 with TRBJ2-1; 10 positions match TRBD2. Germline V gives CDR1 MGHRA, CDR2 YSYEKL. V lost 4 bases and J lost 7; bases outside the gene matches: 7. The CDR3 has 15 residues. The CDR3 DNA sequence: TGCGCCAGCAGCCCCCCTAGCGGGGGTAGAAATGAGCAGTTCTTC. The encoded protein is CASSPPSGGRNEQFF.

CDR3 coding DNA: TGTGCCACCGGAGGGGGCGAGGGGTTCTATGGCTACACCTTC. Protein product: CATGGGEGFYGYTF. This chain uses TRBV24-1 with TRBJ1-2; 7 positions match TRBD1. Germline CDR1 and CDR2: KGHDR and SFDVKD. Germline trimming cut 9 bases from V and 4 bases from J; bases unmatched to any gene: 10. The CDR3 spans 14 residues.

This clone was seen just once. The chain recombines TRBV6-5 with TRBJ1-1; TRBD1 agrees at 9 bases. V lost 7 bases to trimming and J lost 6 bases; unmatched junction nucleotides: 12. The germline V gene encodes CDR1 MNHEY and CDR2 SVGAGI. The CDR3 length is 15 residues. CDR3 nucleotides: TGTGCCAGCACCTCACGCCACAGGGGGCTGGCTGAAGCTTTCTTT. Its translation: CASTSRHRGLAEAFF.

The chain is built from TRBV5-1 and TRBJ2-5; 7 positions match TRBD1. The CDR3 spans 14 residues. V dropped 4 bases and J dropped 10; count of bases not matched to a gene: 13. Germline V lookup: CDR1 SGHRS, CDR2 YFSETQ. The CDR3 spells CASSQGTDHSFQYF. CDR3 nucleotide sequence: TGCGCCAGCAGCCAAGGGACAGACCACTCGTTCCAGTACTTC.

CDR3 sequence (DNA): TGCGCCAGCAGCCTAAGCGGGAATGGCTATGGCTACACCTTC. This encodes CASSLSGNGYGYTF. V is TRBV5-1 and J is TRBJ1-2; D gene uncertain. V lost 4 bases and J 4 bases, leaving 14 bases between the germline ends. Looked up from germline, CDR1 is SGHRS and CDR2 is YFSETQ. The CDR3 runs 14 residues.

This clone was counted a single time. The rearrangement links TRBV5-1 to TRBJ1-3; a possible D gene is TRBD1 (6 bases). CDR1 is SGHRS, CDR2 YFSETQ, per germline. V was shortened by 4 bases and J by 0 bases, with 8 bases between the two germline ends. The CDR3 totals 14 residues. In DNA, the CDR3 is TGCGCCAGCAGCGAAGGGGGCTCTGGAAACACCATATATTTT. Translating gives CASSEGGSGNTIYF.

V is TRBV5-1 and J is TRBJ1-1; no definite D call. V was clipped by 9 bases and J by 5 bases, with 17 bases between them. From germline, CDR1 is SGHRS and CDR2 YFSETQ. This CDR3 contains 13 residues. Here the CDR3 reads CATSGGVGTEAFF. DNA for the CDR3: TGCGCCACGTCAGGCGGGGTTGGAACTGAAGCTTTCTTT.

V gene TRBV30 combines with J gene TRBJ2-2; weak D call: TRBD2 (5 bases). The germline V gene has CDR1 GTSNPN and CDR2 SVGIG (reference sequence). The CDR3 extends over 14 amino acids. V lost 0 bases and J 6 bases, leaving 11 bases between the germline ends. Written as DNA, the CDR3 is TGTGCCTGGAGTGTACGGGGAGTGGCCGGGGAGCTGTTTTTT. Its translation is CAWSVRGVAGELFF. The full variable domain, its missing parts supplied by reference TRBV30 and TRBJ2-2, is SQTIHQWPATLVQPVGSPLSLECTVEGTSNPNLYWYRQAAGRGLQLLFYSVGIGQISSEVPQNLSASRPQDRQFILSSKKLLLSDSGFYLCAWSVRGVAGELFFGEGSRLTVL.

The V gene is TRBV10-2, the J gene TRBJ2-1; 14 nucleotides align to TRBD2. Germline values: CDR1 WSHSY, CDR2 SAAADI. The CDR3 has 17 amino acids. The trim removed 4 bases at V and 4 bases at J, leaving 6 bases unmatched. CDR3 nucleotide sequence: TGCGCCAGCAGTGGGGGCGGACTAGCGGGGGGATACAATGAGCAGTTCTTC. As protein: CASSGGGLAGGYNEQFF.

V and J are TRBV5-1 and TRBJ2-5; 11 bases are shared with TRBD2. Germline V lookup: CDR1 SGHRS, CDR2 YFSETQ. This CDR3 is built from 16 residues. Germline trimming cut 0 bases from V and 5 bases from J; bases unmatched to any gene: 6. CDR3 residues: CASSLGASGGLETQYF. CDR3 bases: TGCGCCAGCAGCTTGGGCGCTAGCGGGGGGCTGGAGACCCAGTACTTC. The variable domain in full, with the rest retrieved from reference TRBV5-1 and TRBJ2-5, is KAGVTQTPRYLIKTRGQQVTLSCSPISGHRSVSWYQQTPGQGLQFLFEYFSETQRNKGNFPGRFSGRQFSNSRSEMNVSTLELGDSALYLCASSLGASGGLETQYFGPGTRLLVL.